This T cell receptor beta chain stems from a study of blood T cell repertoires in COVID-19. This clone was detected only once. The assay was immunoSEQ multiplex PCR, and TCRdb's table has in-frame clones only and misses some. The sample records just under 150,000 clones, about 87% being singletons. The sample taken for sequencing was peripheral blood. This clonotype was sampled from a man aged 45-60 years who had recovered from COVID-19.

This CDR3 reads CASSPGQAGNQPQHF. As DNA, the CDR3 is TGTGCCAGCTCACCTGGACAGGCCGGCAATCAGCCCCAGCATTTT. J is TRBJ1-5 and V is TRBV18; 7 bases are a match to TRBD1. J gave up 2 bases and V 3 bases, and 4 bases lay outside the gene matches. This CDR3 is built from 15 residues. Looked up from germline, CDR1 is KGHSH and CDR2 is LQKENI.